This note documents a single T cell receptor beta chain sequence. In the authors' methods: Estimated nucleated cell counts came from reference gene primer amplification. Libraries were prepared by immunoSEQ multiplex PCR; TCRdb keeps only in-frame clonotypes and omits some of them. The D gene and trimming were derived from the DNA, and the V and J assignments and clone size from that table. The table lists 50,000 to 75,000 clones, approximately 79% of them singletons. The sample originates from a study of blood T cell repertoires in COVID-19. Study in general: Italy, Spain and the United States were the sources of the convalescent and acute COVID-19 samples.

V was clipped by 0 bases and J by 14 bases; unmatched bases: 14. CDR1 and CDR2 (germline): SGHDT, YYEEEE. CDR3 length: 16 residues. This receptor was taken from a woman aged 80 or over with active or convalescent COVID-19. The V and J genes are TRBV5-6 and TRBJ2-1; TRBD2 aligns across 10 bases. Sequenced material: peripheral blood. CDR3 in amino acids: CASSLEYLASGGREFF. The CDR3 DNA sequence: TGTGCCAGCAGCTTGGAGTATCTGGCTAGCGGGGGTCGGGAGTTCTTC.